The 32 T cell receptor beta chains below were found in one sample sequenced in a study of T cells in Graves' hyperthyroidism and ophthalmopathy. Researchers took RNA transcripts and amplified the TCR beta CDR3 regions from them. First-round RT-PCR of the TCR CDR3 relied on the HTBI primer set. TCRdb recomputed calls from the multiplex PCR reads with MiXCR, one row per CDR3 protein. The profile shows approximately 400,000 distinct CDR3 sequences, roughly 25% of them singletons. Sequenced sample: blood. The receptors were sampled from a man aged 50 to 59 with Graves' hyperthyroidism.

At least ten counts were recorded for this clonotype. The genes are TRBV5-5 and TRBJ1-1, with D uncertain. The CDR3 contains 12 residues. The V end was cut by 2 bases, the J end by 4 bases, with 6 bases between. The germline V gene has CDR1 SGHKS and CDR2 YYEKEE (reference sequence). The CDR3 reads CASSFSATEAFF. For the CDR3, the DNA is TGTGCCAGCAGCTTCAGTGCCACTGAAGCTTTCTTT.

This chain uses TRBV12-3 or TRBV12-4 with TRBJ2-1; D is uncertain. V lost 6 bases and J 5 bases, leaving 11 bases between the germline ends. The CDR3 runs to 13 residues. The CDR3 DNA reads TGTGCCAGCAGCTCCGAACTACACAATGAGCAGTTCTTC. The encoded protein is CASSSELHNEQFF.

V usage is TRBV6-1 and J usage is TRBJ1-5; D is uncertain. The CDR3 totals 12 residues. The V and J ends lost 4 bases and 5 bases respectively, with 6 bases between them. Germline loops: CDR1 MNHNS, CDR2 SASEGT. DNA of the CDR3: TGTGCCAGCAGTGCCACGGATCAGCCCCAGCATTTT. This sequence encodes CASSATDQPQHF.

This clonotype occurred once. The CDR3 is CASKTGTGGAMDEQYF. The CDR3 bases are TGTGCCAGCAAAACCGGGACAGGGGGCGCAATGGACGAGCAGTACTTC. This chain uses TRBV2 with TRBJ2-7; 12 bases map to TRBD1. The CDR3 totals 16 residues. CDR1 and CDR2 (germline): SNHLY, FYNNEI. V gave up 7 bases and J gave up 5 bases; unmatched junction bases: 12.

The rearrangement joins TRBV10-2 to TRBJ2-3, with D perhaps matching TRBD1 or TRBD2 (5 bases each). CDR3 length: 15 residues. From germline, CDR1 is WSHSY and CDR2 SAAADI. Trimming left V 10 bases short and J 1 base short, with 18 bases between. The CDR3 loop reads CATAGALLGTDTQYF. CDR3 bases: TGCGCCACCGCCGGGGCCCTATTAGGCACAGATACGCAGTATTTT.

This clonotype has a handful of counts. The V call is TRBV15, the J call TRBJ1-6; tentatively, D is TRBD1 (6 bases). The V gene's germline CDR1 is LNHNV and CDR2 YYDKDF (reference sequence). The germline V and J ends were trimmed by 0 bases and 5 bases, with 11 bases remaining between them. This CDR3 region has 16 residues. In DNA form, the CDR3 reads TGTGCCACCAGCAGAGATGTGTACAGGGATAATTCACCCCTCCACTTT. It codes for CATSRDVYRDNSPLHF.

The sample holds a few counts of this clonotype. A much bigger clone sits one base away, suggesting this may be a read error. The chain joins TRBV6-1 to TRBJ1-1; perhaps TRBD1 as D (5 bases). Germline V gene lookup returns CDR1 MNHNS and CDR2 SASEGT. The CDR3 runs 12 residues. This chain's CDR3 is CAGSGDGGEAFF. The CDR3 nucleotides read TGTGCCGGCAGTGGGGACGGAGGTGAAGCTTTCTTT.

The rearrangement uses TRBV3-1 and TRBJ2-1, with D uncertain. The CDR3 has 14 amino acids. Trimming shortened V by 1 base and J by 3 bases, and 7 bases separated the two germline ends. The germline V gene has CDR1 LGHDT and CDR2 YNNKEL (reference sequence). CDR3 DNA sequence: TGTGCCAGCAGCCAAGGAGACCACTACAATGAGCAGTTCTTC. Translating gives CASSQGDHYNEQFF.

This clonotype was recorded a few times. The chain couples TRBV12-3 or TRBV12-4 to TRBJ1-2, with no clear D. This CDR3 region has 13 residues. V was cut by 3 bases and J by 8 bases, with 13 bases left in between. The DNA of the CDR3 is TGTGCCAGCAGTTTTAGTGCGGCTAGCGGCTACACCTTC. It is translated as CASSFSAASGYTF.

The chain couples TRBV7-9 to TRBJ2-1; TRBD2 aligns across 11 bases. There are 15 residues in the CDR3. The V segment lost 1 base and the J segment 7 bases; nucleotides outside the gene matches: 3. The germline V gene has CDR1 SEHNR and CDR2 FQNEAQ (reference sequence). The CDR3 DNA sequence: TGTGCCAGCAGCTTAGAACTAGCGGGAGATAATGAGCAGTTCTTC. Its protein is CASSLELAGDNEQFF.

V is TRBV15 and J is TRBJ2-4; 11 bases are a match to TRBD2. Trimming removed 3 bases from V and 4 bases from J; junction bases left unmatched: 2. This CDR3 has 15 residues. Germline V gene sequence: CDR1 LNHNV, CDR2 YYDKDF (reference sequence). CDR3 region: CATSSRTSGKNIQYF. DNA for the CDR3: TGTGCCACCAGCAGTCGGACTAGCGGGAAAAACATTCAGTACTTC.

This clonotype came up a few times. For the CDR3, the DNA is TGTGCCAGCAGCTCGGGGACTAGCGGCCACACAGATACGCAGTATTTT. This sequence encodes CASSSGTSGHTDTQYF. This chain joins TRBV9 and TRBJ2-3; 11 positions agree with TRBD2. Germline CDR1 and CDR2: SGDLS and YYNGEE. This CDR3 contains 16 residues. J lost 2 bases, V lost 4 bases, and 6 bases had no gene match.

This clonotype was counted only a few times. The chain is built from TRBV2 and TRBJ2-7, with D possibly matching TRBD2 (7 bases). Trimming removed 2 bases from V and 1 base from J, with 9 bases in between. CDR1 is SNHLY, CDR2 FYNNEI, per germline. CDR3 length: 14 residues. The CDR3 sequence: CASSERGGSYEQYF. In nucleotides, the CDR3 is TGTGCCAGCAGTGAAAGGGGGGGGTCCTACGAGCAGTACTTC. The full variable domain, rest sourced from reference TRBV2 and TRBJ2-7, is EPEVTQTPSHQVTQMGQEVILRCVPISNHLYFYWYRQILGQKVEFLVSFYNNEISEKSEIFDDQFSVERPDGSNFTLKIRSTKLEDSAMYFCASSERGGSYEQYFGPGTRLTVT.

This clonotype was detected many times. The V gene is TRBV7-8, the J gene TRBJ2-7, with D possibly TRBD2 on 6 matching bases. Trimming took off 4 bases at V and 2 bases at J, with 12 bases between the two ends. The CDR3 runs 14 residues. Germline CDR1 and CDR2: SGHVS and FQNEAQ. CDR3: CASSSIAATYEQYF. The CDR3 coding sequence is TGTGCCAGCAGCTCAATAGCGGCTACCTACGAGCAGTACTTC.

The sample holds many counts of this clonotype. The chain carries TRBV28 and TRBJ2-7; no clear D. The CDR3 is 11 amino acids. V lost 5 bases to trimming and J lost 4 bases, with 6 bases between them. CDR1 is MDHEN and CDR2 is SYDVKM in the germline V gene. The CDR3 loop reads CASSRRYEQYF. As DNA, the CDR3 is TGTGCCAGCAGTCGTAGGTACGAGCAGTACTTC.

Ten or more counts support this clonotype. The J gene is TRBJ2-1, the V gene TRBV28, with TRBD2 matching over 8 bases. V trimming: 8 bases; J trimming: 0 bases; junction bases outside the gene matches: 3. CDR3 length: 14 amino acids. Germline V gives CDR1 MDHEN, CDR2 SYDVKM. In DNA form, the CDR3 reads TGTGCCAGCGTAACTAGCGGCTCCTACAATGAGCAGTTCTTC. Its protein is CASVTSGSYNEQFF.

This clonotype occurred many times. The CDR3 nucleotides are TGTGCCAGCAGTGTTCGAGACCCATCCTACGAGCAGTACTTC. Translated: CASSVRDPSYEQYF. This rearrangement joins TRBV6-1 to TRBJ2-7; no clear D gene. The length of the CDR3 is 14 residues. The germline V gene has CDR1 MNHNS and CDR2 SASEGT. V lost 4 bases, J lost 1 base, and 11 bases lay in between.

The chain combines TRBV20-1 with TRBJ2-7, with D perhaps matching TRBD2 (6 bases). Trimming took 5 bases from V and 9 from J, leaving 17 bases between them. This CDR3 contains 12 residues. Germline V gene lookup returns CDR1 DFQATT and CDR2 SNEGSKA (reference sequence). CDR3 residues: CSAAGRDWGQYF. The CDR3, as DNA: TGCAGTGCTGCCGGGCGGGATTGGGGGCAGTACTTC.

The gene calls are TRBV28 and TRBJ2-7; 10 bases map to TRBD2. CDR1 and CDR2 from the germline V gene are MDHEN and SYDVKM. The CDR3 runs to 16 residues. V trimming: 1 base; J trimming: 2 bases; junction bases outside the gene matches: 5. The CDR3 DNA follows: TGTGCCAGCAGTTTATTAGTAGCGGGAGGCACCTACGAGCAGTACTTC. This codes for CASSLLVAGGTYEQYF. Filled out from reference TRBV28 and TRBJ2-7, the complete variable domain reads DVKVTQSSRYLVKRTGEKVFLECVQDMDHENMFWYRQDPGLGLRLIYFSYDVKMKEKGDIPEGYSVSREKKERFSLILESASTNQTSMYLCASSLLVAGGTYEQYFGPGTRLTVT.

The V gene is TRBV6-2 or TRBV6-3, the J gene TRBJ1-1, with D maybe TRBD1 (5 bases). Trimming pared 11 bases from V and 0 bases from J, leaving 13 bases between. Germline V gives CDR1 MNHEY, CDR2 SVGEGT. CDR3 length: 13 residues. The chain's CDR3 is CACGDSLNTEAFF. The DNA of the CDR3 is TGTGCCTGCGGAGACAGTCTGAACACTGAAGCTTTCTTT.

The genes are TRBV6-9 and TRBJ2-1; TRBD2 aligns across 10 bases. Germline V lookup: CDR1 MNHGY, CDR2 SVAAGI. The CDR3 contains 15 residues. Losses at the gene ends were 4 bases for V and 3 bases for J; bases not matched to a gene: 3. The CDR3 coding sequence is TGTGCCAGCAGTTCTAGCGGGAGTTTCTACAATGAGCAGTTCTTC. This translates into CASSSSGSFYNEQFF.

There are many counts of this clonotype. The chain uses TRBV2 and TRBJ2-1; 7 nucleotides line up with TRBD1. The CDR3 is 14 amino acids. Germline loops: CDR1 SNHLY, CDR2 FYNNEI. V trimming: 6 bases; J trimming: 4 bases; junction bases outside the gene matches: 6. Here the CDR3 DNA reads TGTGCCAGCAGGGTAGAGGGGGCATACAATGAGCAGTTCTTC. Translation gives CASRVEGAYNEQFF.

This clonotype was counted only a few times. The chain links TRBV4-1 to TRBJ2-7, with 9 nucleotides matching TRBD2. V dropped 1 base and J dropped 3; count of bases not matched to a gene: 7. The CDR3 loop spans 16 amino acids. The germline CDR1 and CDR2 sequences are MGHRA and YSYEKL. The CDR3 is CASSQVAGSGSYEQYF. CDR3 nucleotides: TGCGCCAGCAGCCAAGTGGCCGGTAGCGGGAGCTACGAGCAGTACTTC.

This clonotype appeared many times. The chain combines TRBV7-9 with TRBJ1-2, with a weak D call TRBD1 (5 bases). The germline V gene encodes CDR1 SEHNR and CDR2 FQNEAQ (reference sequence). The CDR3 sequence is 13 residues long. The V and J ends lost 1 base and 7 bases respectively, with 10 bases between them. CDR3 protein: CASSLDGGGGYTF. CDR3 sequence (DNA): TGTGCCAGCAGCTTAGACGGGGGTGGTGGCTACACCTTC.

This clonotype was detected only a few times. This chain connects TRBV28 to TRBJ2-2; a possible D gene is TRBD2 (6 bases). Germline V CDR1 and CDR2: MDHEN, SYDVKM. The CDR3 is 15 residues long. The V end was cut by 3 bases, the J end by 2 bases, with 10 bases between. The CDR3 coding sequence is TGTGCCAGCAGTTTTGAGGGACTCAACACCGGGGAGCTGTTTTTT. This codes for CASSFEGLNTGELFF.

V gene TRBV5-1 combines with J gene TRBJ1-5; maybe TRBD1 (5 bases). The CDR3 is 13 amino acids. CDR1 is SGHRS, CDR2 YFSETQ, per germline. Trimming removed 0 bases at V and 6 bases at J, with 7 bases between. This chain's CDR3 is CASSLAGPQPQHF. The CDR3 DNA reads TGCGCCAGCAGCTTGGCAGGGCCTCAGCCCCAGCATTTT.

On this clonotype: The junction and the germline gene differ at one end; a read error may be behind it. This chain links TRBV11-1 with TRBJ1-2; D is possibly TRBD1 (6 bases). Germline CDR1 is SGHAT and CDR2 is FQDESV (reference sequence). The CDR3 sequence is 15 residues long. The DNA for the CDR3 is TGCGCCAGCAGCTATACGAACAGGGAGTTCTGTGGCTACACCTTC. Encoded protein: CASSYTNREFCGYTF.

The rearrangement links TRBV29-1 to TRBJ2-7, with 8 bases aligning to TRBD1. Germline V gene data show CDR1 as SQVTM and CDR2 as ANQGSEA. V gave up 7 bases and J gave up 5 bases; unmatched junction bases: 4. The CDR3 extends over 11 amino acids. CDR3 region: CSAATGDEQYF. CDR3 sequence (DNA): TGCAGCGCCGCGACAGGGGACGAGCAGTACTTC.

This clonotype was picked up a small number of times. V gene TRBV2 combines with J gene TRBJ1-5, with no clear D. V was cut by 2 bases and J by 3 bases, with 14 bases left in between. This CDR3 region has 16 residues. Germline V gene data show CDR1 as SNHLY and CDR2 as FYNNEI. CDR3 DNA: TGTGCCAGCAGTGAAAGTCTAGACTTAAACAATCAGCCCCAGCATTTT. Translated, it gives CASSESLDLNNQPQHF. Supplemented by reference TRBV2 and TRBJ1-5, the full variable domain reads EPEVTQTPSHQVTQMGQEVILRCVPISNHLYFYWYRQILGQKVEFLVSFYNNEISEKSEIFDDQFSVERPDGSNFTLKIRSTKLEDSAMYFCASSESLDLNNQPQHFGDGTRLSIL.

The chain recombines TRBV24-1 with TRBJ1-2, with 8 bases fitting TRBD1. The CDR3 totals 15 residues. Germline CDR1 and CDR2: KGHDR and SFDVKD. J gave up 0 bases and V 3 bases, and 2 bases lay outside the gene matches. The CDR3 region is CATSDTTGANYGYTF. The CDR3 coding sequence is TGTGCCACCAGTGATACGACAGGGGCTAACTATGGCTACACCTTC.

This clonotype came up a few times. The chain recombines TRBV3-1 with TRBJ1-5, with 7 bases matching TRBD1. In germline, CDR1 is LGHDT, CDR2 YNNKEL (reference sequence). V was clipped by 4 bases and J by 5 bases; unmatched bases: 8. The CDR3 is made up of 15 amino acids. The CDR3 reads CASSRTGDPYQPQHF. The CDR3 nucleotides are TGTGCCAGCAGCCGGACAGGCGACCCCTATCAGCCCCAGCATTTT.

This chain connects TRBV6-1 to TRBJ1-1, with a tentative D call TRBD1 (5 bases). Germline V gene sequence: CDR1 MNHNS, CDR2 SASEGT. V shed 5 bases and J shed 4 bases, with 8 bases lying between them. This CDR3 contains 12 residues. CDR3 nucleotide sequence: TGTGCCAGCAGTTGGGGGTTCACTGAAGCTTTCTTT. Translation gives CASSWGFTEAFF.